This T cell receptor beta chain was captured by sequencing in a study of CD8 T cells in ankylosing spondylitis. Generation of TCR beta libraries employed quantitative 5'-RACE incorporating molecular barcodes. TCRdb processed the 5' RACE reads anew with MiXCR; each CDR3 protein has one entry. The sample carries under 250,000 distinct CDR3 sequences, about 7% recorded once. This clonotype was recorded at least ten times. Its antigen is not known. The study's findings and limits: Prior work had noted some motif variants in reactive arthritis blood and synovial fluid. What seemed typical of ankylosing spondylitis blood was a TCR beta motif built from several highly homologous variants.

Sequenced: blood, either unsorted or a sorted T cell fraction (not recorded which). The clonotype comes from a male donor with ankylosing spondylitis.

Here the CDR3 reads CSARPHTYNEQFF. Written as DNA, the CDR3 is TGCAGTGCTAGACCCCATACCTACAATGAGCAGTTCTTC. The chain carries TRBV20-1 and TRBJ2-1; D uncertain. CDR1 and CDR2 from the germline V gene are DFQATT and SNEGSKA (reference sequence). Deletions cut 2 bases from V and 2 bases from J, with 7 bases between. The CDR3 runs 13 residues.